What follows describes a single T cell receptor beta chain. The target antigen is unknown. This sample was included in a study of T-cell reconstitution after alpha-beta-depleted transplantation in children. Broader study findings: Most T-cell counts and diversity one year after the transplant came from T cells that were newly produced. Several hundred rapidly expanded clones from non-depleted graft cells reportedly supplied alpha-beta T cells about two months post-transplant. Where some patients showed high TCRbeta diversity at day 60, it came from recipient T cells and thymic progenitors that had survived.

During its preparation, the TCRbeta library received unique molecular identifiers. TCRdb reprocessed the PCR reads with MiXCR, giving one entry per CDR3 protein. The sample records approximately 80,000 distinct CDR3 sequences, less than 15% being singletons. The TCR originated in a male patient under 10 years old who had a stem cell transplant for acute lymphoblastic leukemia, so the T cells may come from the graft donor. Material: PBMCs, mostly from graft donor cells, obtained 180 days after TCRalphabeta/CD19-depleted stem cell transplant.

The DNA for the CDR3 is TGCAGCGTGGCGGGACTAGCGGGATATAACTACGAGCAGTACTTC. As protein: CSVAGLAGYNYEQYF. This rearrangement joins TRBV29-1 to TRBJ2-7, with 13 nucleotides matching TRBD2. The junction had 8 bases not matched to a gene; V was cut back by 6 bases and J by 3 bases. Germline CDR1 and CDR2: SQVTM and ANQGSEA. The CDR3 contains 15 residues.